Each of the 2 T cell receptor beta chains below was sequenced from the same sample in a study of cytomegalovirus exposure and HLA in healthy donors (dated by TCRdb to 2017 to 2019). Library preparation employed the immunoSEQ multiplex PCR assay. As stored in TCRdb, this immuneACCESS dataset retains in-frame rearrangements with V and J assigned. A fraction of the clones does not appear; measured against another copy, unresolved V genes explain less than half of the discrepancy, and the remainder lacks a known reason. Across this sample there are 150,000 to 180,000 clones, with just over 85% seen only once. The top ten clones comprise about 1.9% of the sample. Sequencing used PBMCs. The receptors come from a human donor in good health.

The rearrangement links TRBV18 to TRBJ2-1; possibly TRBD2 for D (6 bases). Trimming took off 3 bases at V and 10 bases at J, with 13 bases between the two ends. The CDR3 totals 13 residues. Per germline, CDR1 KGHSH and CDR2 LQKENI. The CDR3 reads CASSPGTSREQFF. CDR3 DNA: TGTGCCAGCTCACCCGGGACTTCCCGGGAGCAGTTCTTC.

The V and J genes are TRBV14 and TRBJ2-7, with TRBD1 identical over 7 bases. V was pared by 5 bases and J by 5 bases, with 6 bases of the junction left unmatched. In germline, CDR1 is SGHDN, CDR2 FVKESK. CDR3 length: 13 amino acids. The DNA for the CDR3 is TGTGCCAGCAGCATGGGACAGTACAACGAGCAGTACTTC. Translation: CASSMGQYNEQYF.